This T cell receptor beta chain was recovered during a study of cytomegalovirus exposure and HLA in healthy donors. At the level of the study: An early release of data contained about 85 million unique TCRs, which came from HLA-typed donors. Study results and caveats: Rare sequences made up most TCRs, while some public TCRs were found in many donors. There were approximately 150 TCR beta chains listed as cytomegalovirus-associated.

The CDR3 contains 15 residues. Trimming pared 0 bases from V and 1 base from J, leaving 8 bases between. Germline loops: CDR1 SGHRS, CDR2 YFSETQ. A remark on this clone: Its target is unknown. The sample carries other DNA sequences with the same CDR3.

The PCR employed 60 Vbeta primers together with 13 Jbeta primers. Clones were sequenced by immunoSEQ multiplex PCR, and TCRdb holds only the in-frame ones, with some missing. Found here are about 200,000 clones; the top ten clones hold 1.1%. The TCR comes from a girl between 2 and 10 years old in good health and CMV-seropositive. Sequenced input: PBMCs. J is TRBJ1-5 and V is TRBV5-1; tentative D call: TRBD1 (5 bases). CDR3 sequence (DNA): TGCGCCAGCAGCTTGGGTGACAGCAGCAATCAGCCCCAGCATTTT. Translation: CASSLGDSSNQPQHF.